The clone carrying this TCR beta chain came up a few times. Authors' analysis steps: For nucleated cells, counts were estimated from reference gene primer amplification. TCRdb keeps only in-frame clones here, not all; method: immunoSEQ multiplex PCR. V and J calls and clone size are those listed in that table; D and trimming were worked out from the DNA. The table has about 44,000 clones, about nine tenths seen once; the top ten hold about 14%. The data stem from a study of blood T cell repertoires in COVID-19. The source of this sequence is a man between 70 and 80 years old with active COVID-19. The sample taken for sequencing was peripheral blood.

As DNA, the CDR3 is TGTGCCAGTAACGCCGGGGGGGCCGAATACACAGATACGCAGTATTTT. Its translation is CASNAGGAEYTDTQYF. The J gene is TRBJ2-3, the V gene TRBV19, with 8 bases matching TRBD2. CDR1 is LNHDA and CDR2 is SQIVND in the germline V gene (reference sequence). The CDR3 contains 16 residues. Germline trimming cut 7 bases from V and 2 bases from J; bases unmatched to any gene: 11.